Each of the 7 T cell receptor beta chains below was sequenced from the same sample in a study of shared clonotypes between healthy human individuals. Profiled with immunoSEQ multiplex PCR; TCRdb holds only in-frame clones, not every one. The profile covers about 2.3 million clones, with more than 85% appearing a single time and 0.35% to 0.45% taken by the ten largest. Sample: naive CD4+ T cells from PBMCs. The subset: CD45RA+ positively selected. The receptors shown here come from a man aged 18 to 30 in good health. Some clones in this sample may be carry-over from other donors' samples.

The CDR3 spells CSVALQGAWTDTQYF. The CDR3 nucleotides read TGCAGCGTAGCCCTACAGGGGGCTTGGACAGATACGCAGTATTTT. The chain uses TRBV29-1 and TRBJ2-3; 9 bases map to TRBD1. This CDR3 comprises 15 residues. V gave up 6 bases and J gave up 3 bases; unmatched junction bases: 10. CDR1 is SQVTM and CDR2 is ANQGSEA in the germline V gene.

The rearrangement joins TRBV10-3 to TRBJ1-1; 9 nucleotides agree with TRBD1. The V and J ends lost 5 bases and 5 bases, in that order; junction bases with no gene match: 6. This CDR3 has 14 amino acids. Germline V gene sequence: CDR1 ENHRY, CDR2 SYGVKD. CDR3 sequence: CAISLQGAGTEAFF. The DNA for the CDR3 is TGTGCCATCAGTTTACAGGGGGCAGGAACTGAAGCTTTCTTT.

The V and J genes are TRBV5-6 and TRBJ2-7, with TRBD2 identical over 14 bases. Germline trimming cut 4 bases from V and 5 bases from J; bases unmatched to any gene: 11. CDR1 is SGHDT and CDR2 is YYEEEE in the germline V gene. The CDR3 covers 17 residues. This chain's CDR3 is CASSRVGGTSGRNEQYF. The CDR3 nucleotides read TGTGCCAGCAGCCGAGTGGGAGGGACTAGCGGGAGAAACGAGCAGTACTTC.

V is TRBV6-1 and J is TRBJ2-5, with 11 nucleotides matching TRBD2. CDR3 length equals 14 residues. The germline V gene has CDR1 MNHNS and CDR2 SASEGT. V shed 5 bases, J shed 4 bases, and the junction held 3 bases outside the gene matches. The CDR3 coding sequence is TGTGCCAGCAGTAAACTAGCGGGGGTAGAGACCCAGTACTTC. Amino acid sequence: CASSKLAGVETQYF.

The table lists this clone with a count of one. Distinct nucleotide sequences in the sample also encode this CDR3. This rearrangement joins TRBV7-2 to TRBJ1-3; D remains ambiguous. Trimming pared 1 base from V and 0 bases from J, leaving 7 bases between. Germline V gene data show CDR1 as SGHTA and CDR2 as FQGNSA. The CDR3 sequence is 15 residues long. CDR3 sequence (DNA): TGTGCCAGCAGCTTAGGCAGGAGCTCTGGAAACACCATATATTTT. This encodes CASSLGRSSGNTIYF.

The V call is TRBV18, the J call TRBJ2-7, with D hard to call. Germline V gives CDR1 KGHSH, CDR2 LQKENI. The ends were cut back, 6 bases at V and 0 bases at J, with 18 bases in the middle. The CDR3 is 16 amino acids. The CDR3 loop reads CASSLNLGSLSYEQYF. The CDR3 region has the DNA TGTGCCAGCTCCCTAAATCTGGGTTCTCTCTCCTACGAGCAGTACTTC.

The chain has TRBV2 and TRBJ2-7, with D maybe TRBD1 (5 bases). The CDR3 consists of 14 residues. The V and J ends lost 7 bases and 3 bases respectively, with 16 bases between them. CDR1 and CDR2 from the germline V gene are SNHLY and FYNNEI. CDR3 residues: CASTGPGIRYEQYF. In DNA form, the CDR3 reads TGTGCCAGCACCGGCCCAGGGATCCGCTACGAGCAGTACTTC. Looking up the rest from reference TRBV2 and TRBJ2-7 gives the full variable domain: EPEVTQTPSHQVTQMGQEVILRCVPISNHLYFYWYRQILGQKVEFLVSFYNNEISEKSEIFDDQFSVERPDGSNFTLKIRSTKLEDSAMYFCASTGPGIRYEQYFGPGTRLTVT.